What follows are 20 T cell receptor beta chains derived from one specimen sequenced in a study of control samples from healthy donors and cancer patients. Clones were sequenced by immunoSEQ multiplex PCR, and TCRdb holds only the in-frame ones, with some missing. The sample contains approximately 170,000 clones, 92% of which appear only once. Input material: blood. The receptors originated from a woman aged 25 to 39 in good health.

The V and J genes are TRBV3-1 (or the pseudogene TRBV3-2) and TRBJ2-2, with a tentative D call TRBD2 (5 bases). Germline CDR1 and CDR2: LGHDT and YNNKEL (reference sequence). The V and J ends lost 2 bases and 6 bases respectively, with 10 bases between them. This CDR3 has 14 residues. CDR3 sequence reads: CASSQSFSAGELFF. The CDR3 DNA follows: TGTGCCAGCAGCCAATCCTTTAGCGCCGGGGAGCTGTTTTTT.

This chain joins TRBV13 and TRBJ2-7; D unclear. CDR1 and CDR2 from the germline V gene are PRHDT and FYEKMQ (reference sequence). V was pared by 2 bases and J by 5 bases, with 7 bases between. The CDR3 runs 12 residues. The CDR3 sequence: CASSLQVHEQYF. CDR3 nucleotides: TGTGCCAGCAGCTTACAGGTCCACGAGCAGTACTTC.

This chain joins TRBV29-1 and TRBJ2-2, with TRBD2 matching 9 bases. Looked up from germline, CDR1 is SQVTM and CDR2 is ANQGSEA. Trimming at V came to 4 bases and at J to 1 base, leaving 13 bases not matched to a gene. The CDR3 runs to 18 residues. DNA for the CDR3: TGCAGCGTTGCTGGCCTGACTAGCGGAGAAAAGAACACCGGGGAGCTGTTTTTT. Its protein is CSVAGLTSGEKNTGELFF.

The J gene is TRBJ2-6, the V gene TRBV27, with D possibly TRBD2 on 5 matching bases. Germline V gene data show CDR1 as MNHEY and CDR2 as SMNVEV (reference sequence). The germline V and J ends were trimmed by 7 bases and 1 base, with 11 bases remaining between them. The CDR3 sequence is 15 residues long. CDR3 DNA: TGTGCCAGCACCGAAAGAGGGTCTGGGGCCAACGTCCTGACTTTC. Translated: CASTERGSGANVLTF.

The chain employs TRBV3-1 (or the pseudogene TRBV3-2) and TRBJ1-4; D might be TRBD1 (6 bases). Germline V lookup: CDR1 LGHDT, CDR2 YNNKEL (reference sequence). Trimming shortened V by 1 base and J by 7 bases, and 13 bases separated the two germline ends. The CDR3 is 15 residues long. CDR3 DNA sequence: TGTGCCAGCAGCCAAGTACAGGGTCTGAGTGAAAAACTGTTTTTT. Translating gives CASSQVQGLSEKLFF.

The CDR3 sequence: CASSQEPGQVAHYEQYF. Here the CDR3 DNA reads TGTGCCAGCAGCCAAGAGCCAGGACAGGTCGCCCACTACGAGCAGTACTTC. This chain links TRBV4-2 with TRBJ2-7; 7 bases align to TRBD1. The V segment lost 0 bases and the J segment 3 bases; nucleotides outside the gene matches: 11. Germline V gene lookup returns CDR1 LGHNA and CDR2 YNFKEQ. The CDR3 contains 17 residues.

This rearrangement joins TRBV4-2 to TRBJ2-7; TRBD2 agrees at 8 bases. The CDR3 loop spans 17 amino acids. V gave up 0 bases and J gave up 2 bases; unmatched junction bases: 9. CDR1 and CDR2 from the germline V gene are LGHNA and YNFKEQ. CDR3 residues: CASSQDLRGGTTYEQYF. DNA of the CDR3: TGTGCCAGCAGCCAAGATCTTCGGGGGGGGACCACCTACGAGCAGTACTTC.

There are a few counts of this clone. The rearrangement links TRBV7-3 to TRBJ1-5; D may be TRBD1 (5 bases). CDR1 is SGHTA, CDR2 FQGTGA, per germline. This CDR3 spans 13 amino acids. V was cut by 3 bases and J by 5 bases, with 8 bases left in between. In DNA, the CDR3 is TGTGCCAGCAGCTTTGCGGGGGATCAGCCCCAGCATTTT. Protein sequence: CASSFAGDQPQHF. The full variable domain, with the rest looked up from reference TRBV7-3 and TRBJ1-5, is GAGVSQTPSNKVTEKGKYVELRCDPISGHTALYWYRQSLGQGPEFLIYFQGTGAADDSGLPNDRFFAVRPEGSVSTLKIQRTERGDSAVYLCASSFAGDQPQHFGDGTRLSIL.

The genes are TRBV2 and TRBJ2-2; 10 bases align to TRBD1. Germline CDR1 SNHLY, CDR2 FYNNEI. V shed 6 bases, J shed 7 bases, and the junction held 5 bases outside the gene matches. The CDR3 consists of 14 residues. CDR3: CASSKDRGIGELFF. The CDR3 nucleotides read TGTGCCAGCAGCAAGGACAGGGGGATCGGGGAGCTGTTTTTT.

The chain carries TRBV6-1 and TRBJ1-5; TRBD1 aligns across 8 bases. The CDR3 extends over 17 amino acids. V trimming: 2 bases; J trimming: 6 bases; junction bases outside the gene matches: 12. Per germline, CDR1 MNHNS and CDR2 SASEGT. The CDR3 sequence: CASSEHPWTGQGQPQHF. The CDR3 DNA follows: TGTGCCAGCAGTGAACACCCTTGGACAGGGCAGGGTCAGCCCCAGCATTTT.

The chain recombines TRBV27 with TRBJ1-2, with 7 bases aligning to TRBD1. The CDR3 is 16 amino acids. Per germline, CDR1 MNHEY and CDR2 SMNVEV (reference sequence). V trimming: 6 bases; J trimming: 9 bases; junction bases outside the gene matches: 19. The CDR3 nucleotides are TGTGCCAGCAGCCAACAGGGGCCCATGGCGCGGAAAAGCTACACCTTC. It codes for CASSQQGPMARKSYTF.

The chain is built from TRBV30 and TRBJ2-4, with D unresolved. This CDR3 is built from 12 residues. Trimming took 0 bases from V and 3 from J, leaving 3 bases between them. Germline V gives CDR1 GTSNPN, CDR2 SVGIG (reference sequence). CDR3 nucleotides: TGTGCCTGGAGTGTATTCAAAAACATTCAGTACTTC. Protein product: CAWSVFKNIQYF.

This clone was seen a handful of times. The chain carries TRBV6-6 and TRBJ1-5; no clear D. Trimming removed 2 bases at V and 1 base at J, with 12 bases between. This CDR3 comprises 16 residues. Germline V gene data show CDR1 as MNHNY and CDR2 as SVGAGI (reference sequence). CDR3 region: CASSYARKYSNQPQHF. The DNA of the CDR3 is TGTGCCAGCAGTTACGCTCGCAAGTACAGCAATCAGCCCCAGCATTTT.

The chain couples TRBV15 to TRBJ2-1; unclear D gene. The CDR3 has 15 amino acids. Trimming shortened V by 3 bases and J by 2 bases, and 11 bases separated the two germline ends. Germline-derived CDR1 and CDR2 are LNHNV and YYDKDF (reference sequence). The CDR3 loop reads CATSRDGNTYNEQFF. In DNA, the CDR3 is TGTGCCACCAGCAGGGACGGTAACACCTACAATGAGCAGTTCTTC.

The chain recombines TRBV6-2 or TRBV6-3 with TRBJ2-3; D gene uncertain. V gave up 5 bases and J gave up 0 bases, with 15 bases separating them. The V gene's germline CDR1 is MNHEY and CDR2 SVGEGT. This CDR3 is built from 16 residues. DNA of the CDR3: TGTGCCAGCAGTGACCTTGAGAGTTCTAGCACAGATACGCAGTATTTT. Its protein is CASSDLESSSTDTQYF.

The chain employs TRBV4-1 and TRBJ2-5, with 9 positions matching TRBD2. The CDR3 spans 15 residues. The germline V gene encodes CDR1 MGHRA and CDR2 YSYEKL. The junction had 14 bases not matched to a gene; V was cut back by 6 bases and J by 9 bases. This CDR3 reads CASRPTSGHHGAQYF. CDR3 coding DNA: TGCGCCAGCAGGCCGACTAGCGGACACCACGGGGCCCAGTACTTC.

The genes are TRBV28 and TRBJ2-7, with a possible D match to TRBD1 (5 bases). The germline V and J ends were trimmed by 3 bases and 3 bases, with 9 bases remaining between them. Germline CDR1 and CDR2: MDHEN and SYDVKM. This CDR3 has 13 amino acids. CDR3 in amino acids: CASSFQGVYEQYF. Here the CDR3 DNA reads TGTGCCAGCAGTTTCCAGGGTGTCTACGAGCAGTACTTC.

This chain connects TRBV27 to TRBJ2-7; 10 nucleotides line up with TRBD2. The CDR3 totals 15 residues. Germline CDR1 and CDR2: MNHEY and SMNVEV (reference sequence). The J segment lost 2 bases and the V segment lost 2 bases, leaving 3 bases of the junction unmatched. CDR3 nucleotides: TGTGCCAGCAGTTTACGGCTAGCGGGGGCCTACGAGCAGTACTTC. Protein: CASSLRLAGAYEQYF.

The chain recombines TRBV10-3 with TRBJ2-7, with a weak D call TRBD1 (5 bases). The germline V gene encodes CDR1 ENHRY and CDR2 SYGVKD. The CDR3 runs 16 residues. V was cut by 0 bases and J by 4 bases, with 16 bases left in between. The chain's CDR3 is CAISESQRTTIYEQYF. The CDR3 DNA sequence: TGTGCCATCAGTGAGTCCCAGAGGACAACAATATACGAGCAGTACTTC.

This chain joins TRBV12-3 or TRBV12-4 and TRBJ1-1, with TRBD1 as a possible D gene (6 bases). V lost 4 bases and J lost 3, with 9 bases in between. The CDR3 contains 13 residues. The CDR3 sequence is CASSWGPDTEAFF. The CDR3, as DNA: TGTGCCAGCAGTTGGGGGCCCGACACTGAAGCTTTCTTT.